This T cell receptor beta chain was documented in a study of cytomegalovirus exposure and HLA in healthy donors. About the research overall: Previous work identified roughly 120 million unique TCR beta sequences from around 200 million T cells.

With regard to this clone: Antigen: not known.

CDR3 length: 14 residues. The germline gives CDR1 SGHVS, CDR2 FNYEAQ. With 5 bases removed from V and 8 bases from J, the gap between germline ends came to 15 bases. The PCR used 60 Vbeta and 13 Jbeta primers. Only in-frame clones appear in the TCRdb table, and some are missing; sequencing was by immunoSEQ multiplex PCR. The data contain some 130,000 clones, around four fifths of them singletons. Study-wide results and limits: Several of the most significant clusters appeared linked to common viral pathogens, based on a later analysis. The records held CMV serostatus as the only immune exposure information. As a later analysis revealed, most CMV-associated TCR beta chains appeared HLA-restricted.

The origin of this receptor is a female donor in good health and CMV-seronegative. This chain joins TRBV7-6 and TRBJ1-4; D uncertain. The sample was PBMCs. CDR3 DNA: TGTGCCAGCAGCCAGACCTCCGGAGGCGAAAAACTGTTTTTT. Residues: CASSQTSGGEKLFF.